These T cell receptor beta chains were read from a single sample in a study of CD8+ T cells in alopecia areata. Assay: immunoSEQ multiplex PCR; the TCRdb copy retains only in-frame clones and omits some. This sample has roughly 280,000 clones, with 60% found just once. The specimen was CD4+ T cells sorted from blood, collected at roughly week 53, from a patient treated with tofacitinib. The receptors derive from a human donor with alopecia areata. CDR3s include the opening cysteine and the closing phenylalanine or tryptophan. D genes are given only for firm matches. For some rows the clone size is stated as once, few or many, or as a class when expanded; others skip it.

v_call	j_call	clone_size	d_call	cdr3_nt	cdr3_aa
TRBV5-1	TRBJ2-3	once	-	TGCGCCAGCAGCCTTTTTGGGGCAGATACGCAGTATTTT	CASSLFGADTQYF
TRBV2	TRBJ1-2	-	-	TGTGCCAGCAGGGCCGGGACCTCTGGCTACACCTTC	CASRAGTSGYTF
TRBV2	TRBJ2-1	-	TRBD1	TGTGCCAGCATCGGACAGGGGGCGGGCAATGAGCAGTTCTTC	CASIGQGAGNEQFF
TRBV7-2	TRBJ1-2	-	-	TGTGCCAGCAGCTTAATGGCCGGGTACGGCTACACCTTC	CASSLMAGYGYTF
TRBV5-1	TRBJ2-3	-	TRBD1	TGCGCCAGCAGCTTGGGGGACAGGGTTGGCACAGATACGCAGTATTTT	CASSLGDRVGTDTQYF
TRBV5-4	TRBJ2-5	-	-	TGTGCCAGCGGTCAGACGGGATCCGAGACCCAGTACTTC	CASGQTGSETQYF
TRBV29-1	TRBJ1-5	-	-	TGCAGCGTTGATCTCGGCAATCGGATGCAGCATTTT	CSVDLGNRMQHF
TRBV2	TRBJ1-6	-	TRBD1	TGTGCCAGCCAGGCCCACAAGACCGGGACAGGGGTATCACCCCTCCACTTT	CASQAHKTGTGVSPLHF
TRBV29-1	TRBJ1-1	-	TRBD1	TGCAGCGCCTGGGGACAGGGAGAGACTGAAGCTTTCTTT	CSAWGQGETEAFF
TRBV18	TRBJ1-6	-	-	TGTGCCAGCTCACCCAAAACCGGGTCCGATAATTCACCCCTCCACTTT	CASSPKTGSDNSPLHF
TRBV7-9	TRBJ1-4	-	TRBD1	TGTGCCAGCAGCTTACAGGGGGTTGAAAAACTGTTTTTT	CASSLQGVEKLFF
TRBV11-2	TRBJ2-2	-	TRBD1	TGTGCCAGCAGCTCAGGGGGCTGGGACACCGGGGAGCTGTTTTTT	CASSSGGWDTGELFF
TRBV29-1	TRBJ2-5	-	TRBD2	TGCAGCGTTGTAACTAGCGGACAAGAGACCCAGTACTTC	CSVVTSGQETQYF
TRBV5-1	TRBJ2-6	-	-	TGCGCCAGCAGCTACCCAGGGTCTGGGGCCAACGTCCTGACTTTC	CASSYPGSGANVLTF
TRBV30	TRBJ2-2	-	-	TGTGCCTGGCTTTCCCGGGAGCTCACCGGGGAGCTGTTTTTT	CAWLSRELTGELFF
TRBV27	TRBJ2-5	-	-	TGTGCCAGCCAACCCCGCCTTGGGGCAGGGAGAGAGACCCAGTACTTC	CASQPRLGAGRETQYF
TRBV2	TRBJ1-1	-	TRBD1	TGTGCCAGCAGTGAGGAGGGGGCGAGTCTGAACACTGAAGCTTTCTTT	CASSEEGASLNTEAFF
TRBV2	TRBJ2-7	-	-	TGTGCCAGCAGTCCAGATACCTACGAGCAGTACTTC	CASSPDTYEQYF
TRBV18	TRBJ1-6	few	-	TGTGCCAGCTCACAGGACAGTTATAATTCACCCCTCCACTTT	CASSQDSYNSPLHF
TRBV11-2	TRBJ1-1	-	TRBD1	TGTGCCAGCAGCTCCAGGGACAGGGTGAACACTGAAGCTTTCTTT	CASSSRDRVNTEAFF
TRBV5-6	TRBJ1-5	-	-	TGTGCCAGCAGCCCTCACGCGGGGGGGCTTGGGTGGCCCCAGCATTTT	CASSPHAGGLGWPQHF
TRBV29-1	TRBJ2-1	-	TRBD2	TGCAGCGTCGCCCGAAAAGCGGGGGGCCCTTCCTACAATGAGCAGTTCTTC	CSVARKAGGPSYNEQFF
TRBV15	TRBJ2-1	-	-	TGTGCCACCAGCAGAGGTCTGTTGAATGAGCAGTTCTTC	CATSRGLLNEQFF
TRBV23-1	TRBJ1-6	-	-	TGCGCCAGCAGTCAATGGGTTCCGGCAGGGGATAATTCACCCCTCCACTTT	CASSQWVPAGDNSPLHF
TRBV29-1	TRBJ2-2	-	-	TGCAGCGTTGAGGTCACCGGGACCTACACCGGGGAGCTGTTTTTT	CSVEVTGTYTGELFF
TRBV9	TRBJ2-2	-	-	TGTGCCAGCAGTTTTACGCAGAGGCCGAACACCGGGGAGCTGTTTTTT	CASSFTQRPNTGELFF
TRBV14	TRBJ1-2	-	-	TGTGCCAGCAGCCAAGGCCGTTGGGGCAACTATGGCTACACCTTC	CASSQGRWGNYGYTF
TRBV11-2	TRBJ2-1	-	TRBD2	TGTGCCAGCAGCTTAGGACTAGCCTTGGGAGGCAATGAGCAGTTCTTC	CASSLGLALGGNEQFF
TRBV5-1	TRBJ1-1	-	TRBD1	TGCGCCAGCAGCTCAGAGGGGGCGGGAACTGAAGCTTTCTTT	CASSSEGAGTEAFF
TRBV29-1	TRBJ2-2	once	-	TGCAGCGTTGGGTTAGTTGCGGAGAACACCGGGGAGCTGTTTTTT	CSVGLVAENTGELFF
TRBV30	TRBJ1-6	-	-	TGTGCCGGGAAACAGAGCTCCTATAATTCACCCCTCCACTTT	CAGKQSSYNSPLHF
TRBV27	TRBJ2-5	-	-	TGTGCCAGCAGTTTATCTAAGGCGGGGCCCACCCAGGAGACCCAGTACTTC	CASSLSKAGPTQETQYF
TRBV30	TRBJ1-2	few	-	TGTGCCTGGAGTGTCTCAGGAGAAAACTATGGCTACACCTTC	CAWSVSGENYGYTF
TRBV29-1	TRBJ2-6	few	-	TGCAGCGTTGAAGATCTAAGGCCCCCCATGAGCTCTGGGGCCAACGTCCTGACTTTC	CSVEDLRPPMSSGANVLTF
TRBV25-1	TRBJ2-1	-	TRBD1	TGTGCCAGCTCCCGGACAGGGGGACACAATGAGCAGTTCTTC	CASSRTGGHNEQFF
TRBV4-3	TRBJ2-7	many	-	TGCGCCAGCAGCCACCGGGACACCGGCGAGCAGTACTTC	CASSHRDTGEQYF
TRBV6-5	TRBJ2-7	few	TRBD2	TGTGCCAGCAGTTACTCGGGGCTAGCGGGGGGATACGAGCAGTACTTC	CASSYSGLAGGYEQYF
TRBV7-6	TRBJ2-7	-	-	TGTGCCAGCAGCTTGCGTACGGCCTCCTACGAGCAGTACTTC	CASSLRTASYEQYF
TRBV5-5	TRBJ2-1	-	TRBD1	TGTGCCAGCAGCTTACCTGCGGGACAGGGCACCGATGAGCAGTTCTTC	CASSLPAGQGTDEQFF
TRBV9	TRBJ2-1	few	TRBD1	TGTGCCAGCAGCGCCTGGGACAGCTACAATGAGCAGTTCTTC	CASSAWDSYNEQFF
TRBV5-1	TRBJ1-2	few	-	TGCGCCAGCAGCTTGGAGGGAGCTAACTATGGCTACACCTTC	CASSLEGANYGYTF
TRBV29-1	TRBJ2-5	few	TRBD2	TGCAGCGTTGAAGTAGCGGGTTGGCAAGAGACCCAGTACTTC	CSVEVAGWQETQYF
TRBV5-1	TRBJ2-5	-	-	TGCGCCAGCAGCTTGGTGCCGGATCAAGAGACCCAGTACTTC	CASSLVPDQETQYF
TRBV5-6	TRBJ2-1	few	TRBD1	TGTGCCAGCAGCTTGTTGGGACAGGGCATCAATGAGCAGTTCTTC	CASSLLGQGINEQFF
TRBV6-1	TRBJ2-6	-	TRBD2	TGTGCCAGCAGTGGCCGGGGGGGGCTTGGGGCCAACGTCCTGACTTTC	CASSGRGGLGANVLTF
TRBV30	TRBJ1-4	-	TRBD1	TGTGCCTGGAGTGTACTTGAAGGGGGCCTGGGAAAACTGTTTTTT	CAWSVLEGGLGKLFF
TRBV29-1	TRBJ1-1	few	-	TGCAGCGTTGAATCGGCAGGGGCATACACTGAAGCTTTCTTT	CSVESAGAYTEAFF
TRBV2	TRBJ2-5	-	-	TGTGCCAGCAGTGAAAGTTTCGGGACCCAGTACTTC	CASSESFGTQYF
TRBV13	TRBJ1-2	-	TRBD1	TGTGCCGCGGGGCAGGGGGATGGCTACACCTTC	CAAGQGDGYTF
TRBV25-1	TRBJ2-7	-	-	TGTGCCAGCAGTGAATTGACGGGATCCTACGAGCAGTACTTC	CASSELTGSYEQYF
TRBV14	TRBJ2-7	once	TRBD1	TGTGCCAGCAGCCAAGATCGGAGACAGGGGTACGAGCAGTACTTC	CASSQDRRQGYEQYF
TRBV6-5	TRBJ1-2	-	-	TGTGCCACCAAGGACAATCCGGGTGGCTACACCTTC	CATKDNPGGYTF
TRBV19	TRBJ1-1	-	-	TGTGCCAGTAGTCTCCAGACCCCGGGGGACACTGAAGCTTTCTTT	CASSLQTPGDTEAFF
TRBV20-1	TRBJ2-7	few	-	TGCAGTGCTAGAGAACTCGACAGTCAGTACTTC	CSARELDSQYF
TRBV7-9	TRBJ2-4	-	-	TGTGCCAGCAGCTCGCCTTCAAACATTCAGTACTTC	CASSSPSNIQYF
TRBV4-1	TRBJ2-7	once	TRBD1	TGCGCCAGCAGCCTCCTTCCAGGACAGGGTAACGAGCAGTACTTC	CASSLLPGQGNEQYF